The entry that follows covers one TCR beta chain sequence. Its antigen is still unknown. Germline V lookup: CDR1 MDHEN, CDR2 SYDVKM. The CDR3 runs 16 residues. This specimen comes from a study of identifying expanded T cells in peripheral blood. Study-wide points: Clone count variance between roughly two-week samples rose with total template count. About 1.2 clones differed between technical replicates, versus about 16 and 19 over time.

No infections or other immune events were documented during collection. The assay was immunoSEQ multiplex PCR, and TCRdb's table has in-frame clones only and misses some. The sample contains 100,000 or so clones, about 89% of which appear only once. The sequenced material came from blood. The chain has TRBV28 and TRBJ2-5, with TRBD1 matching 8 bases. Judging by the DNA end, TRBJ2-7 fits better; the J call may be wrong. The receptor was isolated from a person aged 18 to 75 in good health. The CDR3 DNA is TGTGCCAGCAGTTTCAACCCGGGACAGGCGCCCTACGAGCAGTACTTC. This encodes CASSFNPGQAPYEQYF.